The rows below give T cell receptor beta chains drawn from one sample of a study of control samples from healthy donors and cancer patients. Repertoires were generated with immunoSEQ multiplex PCR, while TCRdb's copy carries only in-frame clones and drops some. Found here are fewer than 85,000 clones, about 92% of them singletons; the top ten hold about 5%. The sequencing sample was made of blood. The source of these receptors is a woman in her fifties or sixties in good health. CDR3s include the opening cysteine and the closing phenylalanine or tryptophan. Fields, in order: V gene, D gene, J gene, CDR3 DNA, CDR3 protein. A D gene is named only where the DNA matches it firmly.

v_gene: TRBV7-2
d_gene: -
j_gene: TRBJ2-5
CDR3nt: TGTGCCAGCAGCCCCCGGCAGGAGTGGGAGACCCAGTACTTC
CDR3aa: CASSPRQEWETQYF

v_gene: TRBV19
d_gene: -
j_gene: TRBJ1-1
CDR3nt: TGTGCCAGTAGTCGCGGGGTCCTGAACACTGAAGCTTTCTTT
CDR3aa: CASSRGVLNTEAFF

v_gene: TRBV5-6
d_gene: -
j_gene: TRBJ1-2
CDR3nt: TGTGCCAGCAGCCCGGGACCCGGGGGCTACACCTTC
CDR3aa: CASSPGPGGYTF

v_gene: TRBV5-1
d_gene: -
j_gene: TRBJ1-1
CDR3nt: TGCGCCAGCAGCCCCGGGACCTCAATGAACACTGAAGCTTTCTTT
CDR3aa: CASSPGTSMNTEAFF

v_gene: TRBV15
d_gene: -
j_gene: TRBJ2-7
CDR3nt: TGTGCCACCAGCAGAGAAGGGGGTTACGAGCAGTACTTC
CDR3aa: CATSREGGYEQYF

v_gene: TRBV6-5
d_gene: -
j_gene: TRBJ2-2
CDR3nt: TGTGCCAGCAAGGCCCCGGGTGACACCGGGGAGCTGTTTTTT
CDR3aa: CASKAPGDTGELFF

v_gene: TRBV6-5
d_gene: -
j_gene: TRBJ2-1
CDR3nt: TGTGCCAGCAGTTACACAGTTGGGTCCTACAATGAGCAGTTCTTC
CDR3aa: CASSYTVGSYNEQFF

v_gene: TRBV5-6
d_gene: -
j_gene: TRBJ2-1
CDR3nt: TGTGCCAGCAGCTTGGCTCATTCCATAGGGGATGAGCAGTTCTTC
CDR3aa: CASSLAHSIGDEQFF

v_gene: TRBV3-1/TRBV3-2
d_gene: -
j_gene: TRBJ1-3
CDR3nt: TGTGCCAGGAAGCGTTGGAACAGGAGCTCTGGAAACACCATATATTTT
CDR3aa: CARKRWNRSSGNTIYF

v_gene: TRBV5-1
d_gene: -
j_gene: TRBJ1-2
CDR3nt: TGCGCCAGCAGCTTGGACAACGTCAATGGCTACACCTTC
CDR3aa: CASSLDNVNGYTF

v_gene: TRBV27
d_gene: -
j_gene: TRBJ2-2
CDR3nt: TGTGCCAGCAGTTTACAGCGGAGGAACACCGGGGAGCTGTTTTTT
CDR3aa: CASSLQRRNTGELFF

v_gene: TRBV2
d_gene: TRBD2
j_gene: TRBJ2-3
CDR3nt: TGTGCCAGCAGTGAAGCGCTAGCGGGAGGCCAGGATACGCAGTATTTT
CDR3aa: CASSEALAGGQDTQYF

v_gene: TRBV18
d_gene: -
j_gene: TRBJ1-4
CDR3nt: TGTGCCAGCTCACCGGACAGTTTTGAGGAAAAACTGTTTTTT
CDR3aa: CASSPDSFEEKLFF

v_gene: TRBV4-1
d_gene: -
j_gene: TRBJ1-5
CDR3nt: TGCGCCAGCAGCCAAGCACCGGGTATTTTAGGCAATCAGCCCCAGCATTTT
CDR3aa: CASSQAPGILGNQPQHF

v_gene: TRBV7-9
d_gene: TRBD1
j_gene: TRBJ2-1
CDR3nt: TGTGCCAGCAGCCCGAGGGGACAGGGGGAATCAGGTGAGCAGTTCTTC
CDR3aa: CASSPRGQGESGEQFF

v_gene: TRBV2
d_gene: -
j_gene: TRBJ2-3
CDR3nt: TGTGCCAGTGGGGGCACAGATACGCAGTATTTT
CDR3aa: CASGGTDTQYF

v_gene: TRBV5-4
d_gene: TRBD2
j_gene: TRBJ2-5
CDR3nt: TGTGCCAGCAGGAAACGGACTAGCGGGGGACTGTACCAAGAGACCCAGTACTTC
CDR3aa: CASRKRTSGGLYQETQYF

v_gene: TRBV24-1
d_gene: -
j_gene: TRBJ1-1
CDR3nt: TGTGCCACCAGAACGGCACTGAACACTGAAGCTTTCTTT
CDR3aa: CATRTALNTEAFF

v_gene: TRBV10-3
d_gene: TRBD1
j_gene: TRBJ2-2
CDR3nt: TGTGCCATCAGGACAGGGGGTTTTACCGGGGAGCTGTTTTTT
CDR3aa: CAIRTGGFTGELFF

v_gene: TRBV7-8
d_gene: -
j_gene: TRBJ1-2
CDR3nt: TGTGCCAGCAGCTTAGGGGTATGGGGCTACACCTTC
CDR3aa: CASSLGVWGYTF

v_gene: TRBV19
d_gene: -
j_gene: TRBJ2-7
CDR3nt: TGTGCCAGTAGTAGGGCGGCTAGCTCCTACGAGCAGTACTTC
CDR3aa: CASSRAASSYEQYF

v_gene: TRBV7-9
d_gene: TRBD2
j_gene: TRBJ2-3
CDR3nt: TGTGCCAGCAGCGGGGGACTAGATTTGACAGATACGCAGTATTTT
CDR3aa: CASSGGLDLTDTQYF

v_gene: TRBV2
d_gene: TRBD2
j_gene: TRBJ2-7
CDR3nt: TGTGCCAGCAGTGAACTAGCGGGAGTGTCTTACGAGCAGTACTTC
CDR3aa: CASSELAGVSYEQYF